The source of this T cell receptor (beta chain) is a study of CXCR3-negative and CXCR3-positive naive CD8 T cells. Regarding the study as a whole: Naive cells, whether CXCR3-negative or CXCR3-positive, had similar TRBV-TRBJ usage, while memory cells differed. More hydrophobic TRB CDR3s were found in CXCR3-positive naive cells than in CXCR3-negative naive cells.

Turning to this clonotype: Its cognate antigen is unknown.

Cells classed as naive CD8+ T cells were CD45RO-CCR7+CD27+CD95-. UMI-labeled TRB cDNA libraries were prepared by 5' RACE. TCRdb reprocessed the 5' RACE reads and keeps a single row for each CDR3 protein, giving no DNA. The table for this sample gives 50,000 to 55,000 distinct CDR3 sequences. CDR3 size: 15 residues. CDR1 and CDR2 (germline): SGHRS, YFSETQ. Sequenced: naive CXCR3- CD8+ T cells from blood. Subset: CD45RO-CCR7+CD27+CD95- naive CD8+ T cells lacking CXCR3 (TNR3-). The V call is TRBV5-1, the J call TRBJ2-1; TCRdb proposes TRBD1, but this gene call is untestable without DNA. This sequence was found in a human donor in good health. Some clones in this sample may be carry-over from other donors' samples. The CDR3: CASRPTGDQYNEQFF.